The rows below give T cell receptor beta chains drawn from one sample of a study of early T cells in non-severe SARS-CoV-2 infection. TCRdb itself ran the 5' RACE reads through MiXCR, one entry per CDR3 protein. The sample lists tens of thousands of distinct CDR3 sequences, approximately 13% occurring once. Source material: whole blood. The receptors originated from an adult who was a healthcare worker with PCR-confirmed SARS-CoV-2 infection or an uninfected control (not recorded which). Both conserved end residues are part of each CDR3. The order of the fields is clone size, D gene, CDR3 length, V gene, J gene, CDR3 DNA, CDR3 protein. A D gene is named only where the DNA matches it firmly. Clone size appears in some rows only: once, few, many, or a class for an expanded clone.

size: few
D: -
length: 15
V: TRBV27
J: TRBJ1-1
DNA: TGTGCCAGCAGTTTCGGCTACTTCGGGGCCACTGAAGCTTTCTTT
CDR3: CASSFGYFGATEAFF

size: many
D: -
length: 13
V: TRBV13
J: TRBJ2-2
DNA: TGTGCCAGCCCCGACAGGAACACCGGGGAGCTGTTTTTT
CDR3: CASPDRNTGELFF

size: many
D: -
length: 17
V: TRBV3-1
J: TRBJ2-2
DNA: TGTGCCAGCAGCGCCTATCCCACGGGTTCGAACACCGGGGAGCTGTTTTTT
CDR3: CASSAYPTGSNTGELFF

size: few
D: -
length: 15
V: TRBV12-3/TRBV12-4
J: TRBJ1-5
DNA: TGTGCCAGCACCCTGGGAGGGTCCGGCAATCAGCCCCAGCATTTT
CDR3: CASTLGGSGNQPQHF

size: -
D: -
length: 11
V: TRBV6-1
J: TRBJ2-1
DNA: TGTGCCAGCAGTGAAGTTAATGAGCAGTTCTTC
CDR3: CASSEVNEQFF

size: -
D: -
length: 13
V: TRBV10-3
J: TRBJ1-2
DNA: TGTGCCATCAGGGAAGACAGTGACTATGGCTACACCTTC
CDR3: CAIREDSDYGYTF

size: many
D: TRBD2
length: 14
V: TRBV20-1
J: TRBJ2-3
DNA: TGCAGTGCTAGCGGGGGGGCTAGCACAGATACGCAGTATTTT
CDR3: CSASGGASTDTQYF

size: few
D: -
length: 14
V: TRBV30
J: TRBJ2-2
DNA: TGTGCCTGGAGCACAGGGAAGGGTACCGGGGAGCTGTTTTTT
CDR3: CAWSTGKGTGELFF

size: -
D: TRBD1
length: 14
V: TRBV12-3/TRBV12-4
J: TRBJ1-2
DNA: TGTGCCAGCAGCCTGGGGACAGGGGGCTATGGCTACACCTTC
CDR3: CASSLGTGGYGYTF

size: many
D: TRBD1
length: 17
V: TRBV7-9
J: TRBJ2-1
DNA: TGTGCCAGCAGCCCCCGACAGGGCATGAGCTCCTACAATGAGCAGTTCTTC
CDR3: CASSPRQGMSSYNEQFF

size: -
D: -
length: 14
V: TRBV10-3
J: TRBJ1-4
DNA: TGTGCCATCAAAGCTGGACATGTTAATGAAAAACTGTTTTTT
CDR3: CAIKAGHVNEKLFF

size: few
D: TRBD2
length: 12
V: TRBV6-1
J: TRBJ2-5
DNA: TGTGCCAGTACTAGCGGGGCAGAGACCCAGTACTTC
CDR3: CASTSGAETQYF

size: many
D: -
length: 19
V: TRBV18
J: TRBJ2-1
DNA: TGTGCCAGCTCACCTACCCAGAGGGAGCGGGCCCGTGGGAGAAATGAGCAGTTCTTC
CDR3: CASSPTQRERARGRNEQFF

size: many
D: -
length: 12
V: TRBV20-1
J: TRBJ2-3
DNA: TGCAGTGCCACCGACGGTACAGATACGCAGTATTTT
CDR3: CSATDGTDTQYF

size: many
D: TRBD2
length: 14
V: TRBV30
J: TRBJ2-5
DNA: TGTGCCTGGAGCCGGGACGGCGGGGGGGAGACCCAGTACTTC
CDR3: CAWSRDGGGETQYF

size: -
D: TRBD1
length: 15
V: TRBV7-9
J: TRBJ1-2
DNA: TGTGCCAGCAGCTTAGCCGGGACAGGGGTCTATGGCTACACCTTC
CDR3: CASSLAGTGVYGYTF

size: -
D: -
length: 14
V: TRBV5-1
J: TRBJ2-5
DNA: TGCGCCAGCAGCTTGGCCTCGGAGGTCGGGACCCAGTACTTC
CDR3: CASSLASEVGTQYF

size: -
D: TRBD2
length: 16
V: TRBV7-8
J: TRBJ2-1
DNA: TGTGCCAGCAGCCCCGGGAGGCTGAGATCCTACAATGAGCAGTTCTTC
CDR3: CASSPGRLRSYNEQFF

size: many
D: TRBD1
length: 12
V: TRBV29-1
J: TRBJ2-1
DNA: TGCAGCGTGGACAGGGGTGGGAATGAGCAGTTCTTC
CDR3: CSVDRGGNEQFF

size: -
D: -
length: 14
V: TRBV30
J: TRBJ2-7
DNA: TGTGCCTGGAGTGCGACCCCGGGGGCGAGGGAGCAGTACTTC
CDR3: CAWSATPGAREQYF

size: many
D: TRBD1
length: 15
V: TRBV5-6
J: TRBJ2-7
DNA: TGTGCCAGCAGCCAACTGGGACAGGAAACCTACGAGCAGTACTTC
CDR3: CASSQLGQETYEQYF

size: -
D: -
length: 13
V: TRBV19
J: TRBJ2-1
DNA: TGTGCCAGTAGTATCGAGGGAGGCAATGAGCAGTTCTTC
CDR3: CASSIEGGNEQFF

size: -
D: TRBD1
length: 14
V: TRBV7-8
J: TRBJ1-5
DNA: TGTGCCAGCAGCCAAGACAGGGGAGCGCAGCCCCAGCATTTT
CDR3: CASSQDRGAQPQHF